What follows are 24 T cell receptor beta chains derived from one specimen sequenced in a study of T cell responses to AZD1222 COVID-19 vaccine. Clones were read by immunoSEQ multiplex PCR, and TCRdb kept only the in-frame ones, dropping some. The repertoire holds some 90,000 clones, with around 90% as singletons. The sequenced sample was peripheral blood, obtained on day 0 of MenACWY control vaccination. The origin of the receptors is an adult in good health.

The chain uses TRBV4-3 and TRBJ1-1, with D hard to call. V gave up 1 base and J gave up 6 bases, with 12 bases separating them. Looked up from germline, CDR1 is LGHNA and CDR2 is YSLEER. This CDR3 region has 14 residues. The CDR3 nucleotides read TGCGCCAGCAGCCAAGCGGACGGGATACCTGAAGCTTTCTTT. Translated, it gives CASSQADGIPEAFF.

This clone was seen a single time. This chain links TRBV19 with TRBJ2-2, with 9 nucleotides matching TRBD1. Germline CDR1 is LNHDA and CDR2 is SQIVND (reference sequence). The CDR3 loop spans 14 amino acids. V lost 8 bases and J lost 0; bases outside the gene matches: 1. Here the CDR3 reads CASRTGANTGELFF. The CDR3 DNA reads as TGTGCCAGTCGGACAGGGGCGAACACCGGGGAGCTGTTTTTT.

The chain joins TRBV15 to TRBJ1-3; D gene ambiguous. Germline CDR1 reads LNHNV; CDR2 reads YYDKDF (reference sequence). V was pared by 0 bases and J by 2 bases, with 11 bases between. The CDR3 is 16 residues long. The CDR3 nucleotides read TGTGCCACCAGCAGAGATCCGGGAAACCCTGGAAACACCATATATTTT. Protein product: CATSRDPGNPGNTIYF.

This chain joins TRBV28 and TRBJ2-3; no definite D call. Germline V lookup: CDR1 MDHEN, CDR2 SYDVKM. The CDR3 sequence is 17 residues long. V lost 5 bases and J 0 bases, leaving 18 bases between the germline ends. In DNA form, the CDR3 reads TGTGCCAGCAGTGAGATGGGGTCGGCCAAGAGCACAGATACGCAGTATTTT. This gives the protein CASSEMGSAKSTDTQYF.

V is TRBV19 and J is TRBJ2-7, with D perhaps being TRBD1 or TRBD2 (5 bases each). Germline V gives CDR1 LNHDA, CDR2 SQIVND (reference sequence). V was trimmed by 1 base and J by 0 bases, leaving 16 bases between them. The CDR3 has 17 residues. Here the CDR3 reads CASSIGSRGPGSYEQYF. The DNA of the CDR3 is TGTGCCAGTAGTATAGGCTCACGGGGCCCCGGCTCCTACGAGCAGTACTTC.

In this sample, this clone turned up once. V gene TRBV3-1 (or the pseudogene TRBV3-2) combines with J gene TRBJ1-5, with 9 bases aligning to TRBD1. In germline, CDR1 is LGHDT, CDR2 YNNKEL (reference sequence). V lost 4 bases and J lost 1; bases outside the gene matches: 2. The length of the CDR3 is 15 residues. The CDR3 region is CASSPTGGSNQPQHF. DNA of the CDR3: TGTGCCAGCAGCCCGACAGGGGGGAGCAATCAGCCCCAGCATTTT.

The chain carries TRBV5-1 and TRBJ2-2, with D uncertain. Germline assignment: CDR1 SGHRS and CDR2 YFSETQ. Trimming took off 0 bases at V and 4 bases at J, with 7 bases between the two ends. The CDR3 is 14 residues long. CDR3 in amino acids: CASSLGSSTGELFF. DNA of the CDR3: TGCGCCAGCAGCTTGGGCAGCAGCACCGGGGAGCTGTTTTTT.

The chain employs TRBV16 and TRBJ1-5; the D gene is possibly TRBD1 (6 bases). Per the germline V gene, CDR1 is KGHSY and CDR2 is FQNENV. The ends were cut back, 4 bases at V and 0 bases at J, with 22 bases in the middle. This CDR3 has 19 residues. This chain's CDR3 is CASSPGDWGPNYSNQPQHF. Here the CDR3 DNA reads TGTGCCAGCAGCCCGGGGGATTGGGGGCCGAACTATAGCAATCAGCCCCAGCATTTT.

J is TRBJ2-5 and V is TRBV14, with D perhaps matching TRBD2 (6 bases). Germline CDR1 is SGHDN and CDR2 is FVKESK. Trimming removed 0 bases from V and 2 bases from J, with 10 bases in between. The CDR3 runs to 15 residues. The DNA of the CDR3 is TGTGCCAGCAGCCAAGAGGGACTCCCTCAAGAGACCCAGTACTTC. Its protein product is CASSQEGLPQETQYF. The full variable domain, with the rest looked up from reference TRBV14 and TRBJ2-5, is EAGVTQFPSHSVIEKGQTVTLRCDPISGHDNLYWYRRVMGKEIKFLLHFVKESKQDESGMPNNRFLAERTGGTYSTLKVQPAELEDSGVYFCASSQEGLPQETQYFGPGTRLLVL.

The chain joins TRBV6-5 to TRBJ1-1; D might be TRBD1 (6 bases). Germline V gene data show CDR1 as MNHEY and CDR2 as SVGAGI. Trimming stripped 6 bases from V and 3 bases from J, with 14 bases between. The CDR3 loop spans 14 amino acids. CDR3 in amino acids: CASRPSRGYTEAFF. CDR3 in DNA: TGTGCCAGCAGACCCTCTAGGGGGTACACTGAAGCTTTCTTT.

The rearrangement links TRBV14 to TRBJ2-3; 7 nucleotides line up with TRBD2. The CDR3 covers 15 residues. The germline V gene has CDR1 SGHDN and CDR2 FVKESK. After removal of 4 bases from V and 0 bases from J, the junction contained 4 bases not matched to a gene. The CDR3 sequence: CASSPSGISTDTQYF. DNA for the CDR3: TGTGCCAGCAGCCCGAGCGGGATAAGCACAGATACGCAGTATTTT.

This clone was observed a single time. The CDR3 loop reads CASSFRDRVDGYTF. The CDR3 DNA reads as TGTGCCAGCAGTTTCCGAGACAGGGTTGATGGCTACACCTTC. V usage is TRBV28 and J usage is TRBJ1-2, with 7 nucleotides matching TRBD1. Germline loops: CDR1 MDHEN, CDR2 SYDVKM. The V gene end was trimmed by 3 bases and the J gene end by 6 bases; junction bases not matched to a gene: 7. The CDR3 sequence is 14 residues long.

The chain carries TRBV6-5 and TRBJ2-1; 9 positions agree with TRBD2. Germline loops: CDR1 MNHEY, CDR2 SVGAGI. Trimming took 6 bases from V and 6 from J; bases not matched to a gene: 6. The CDR3 runs to 14 residues. Here the CDR3 reads CASRAGTSSNEQFF. The CDR3 DNA reads TGTGCCAGCAGGGCCGGGACTAGCTCCAATGAGCAGTTCTTC.

The chain couples TRBV5-1 to TRBJ2-5; TRBD2 is a possible D gene (6 bases). This CDR3 is built from 15 residues. Germline lookup yields CDR1 SGHRS and CDR2 YFSETQ. V was clipped by 0 bases and J by 5 bases, with 14 bases between them. This CDR3 reads CASSLVGEVRETQYF. The CDR3 bases are TGCGCCAGCAGCTTGGTCGGGGAGGTCCGGGAGACCCAGTACTTC.

This chain connects TRBV21-1 to TRBJ1-2. TRBV21-1 is termed a pseudogene. CDR3 length: 13 amino acids. This CDR3 reads CASSKEWIWCYTF. In DNA form, the CDR3 reads TGTGCCAGCAGCAAAGAATGGATATGGTGCTACACCTTC.

The rearrangement uses TRBV11-2 and TRBJ2-3; D is ambiguous. V was pared by 1 base and J by 2 bases, with 10 bases between. CDR1 and CDR2 from the germline V gene are SGHAT and FQNNGV. The CDR3 sequence is 15 residues long. CDR3 sequence (DNA): TGTGCCAGCAGCTTAGTCACGCGGTACACAGATACGCAGTATTTT. It specifies CASSLVTRYTDTQYF. The whole variable domain, remainder taken from reference TRBV11-2 and TRBJ2-3, is EAGVAQSPRYKIIEKRQSVAFWCNPISGHATLYWYQQILGQGPKLLIQFQNNGVVDDSQLPKDRFSAERLKGVDSTLKIQPAKLEDSAVYLCASSLVTRYTDTQYFGPGTRLTVL.

The V gene is TRBV2, the J gene TRBJ1-4, with D uncertain. Germline V gene sequence: CDR1 SNHLY, CDR2 FYNNEI. V shed 4 bases and J shed 8 bases, with 11 bases lying between them. CDR3 length: 13 amino acids. The CDR3 DNA sequence: TGTGCCAGCAGTGGGCAGGAACAAGAAAAACTGTTTTTT. This encodes CASSGQEQEKLFF.

The rearrangement links TRBV14 to TRBJ2-2, with D perhaps TRBD1 (5 bases). This CDR3 contains 15 residues. V lost 0 bases, J lost 8 bases, and 13 bases lay in between. Germline V gene data show CDR1 as SGHDN and CDR2 as FVKESK. The CDR3, as DNA: TGTGCCAGCAGCCAAGATTCGTCCAGGGCTGGGGAGCTGTTTTTT. Translated: CASSQDSSRAGELFF.

This clone appeared a few times. The J gene is TRBJ1-1, the V gene TRBV6-5; D call uncertain. The CDR3 covers 14 residues. V dropped 4 bases and J dropped 4 bases, with 13 bases sitting between them. Looked up from germline, CDR1 is MNHEY and CDR2 is SVGAGI. Here the CDR3 reads CASSSQTWVTEAFF. The CDR3 DNA sequence: TGTGCCAGCAGTTCTCAGACGTGGGTCACTGAAGCTTTCTTT.

The chain carries TRBV2 and TRBJ2-7, with D perhaps TRBD1 (6 bases). Germline loops: CDR1 SNHLY, CDR2 FYNNEI. The germline V and J ends were trimmed by 4 bases and 4 bases, with 11 bases remaining between them. The CDR3 sequence is 13 residues long. In DNA form, the CDR3 reads TGTGCCAGCAGTGGGCCCAGGGGTTACGAGCAGTACTTC. Translated, it gives CASSGPRGYEQYF.

V is TRBV28 and J is TRBJ2-7; no definite D call. This CDR3 contains 12 residues. The germline V and J ends were trimmed by 4 bases and 3 bases, with 7 bases remaining between them. CDR1 and CDR2 from the germline V gene are MDHEN and SYDVKM. The CDR3 region is CASSSSLYEQYF. CDR3 nucleotide sequence: TGTGCCAGCAGTTCCTCACTCTACGAGCAGTACTTC. The whole variable domain, remainder taken from reference TRBV28 and TRBJ2-7, is DVKVTQSSRYLVKRTGEKVFLECVQDMDHENMFWYRQDPGLGLRLIYFSYDVKMKEKGDIPEGYSVSREKKERFSLILESASTNQTSMYLCASSSSLYEQYFGPGTRLTVT.

The CDR3 coding sequence is TGTGCCAGCAGCGGTGGAGGGGGGATGAACACTGAAGCTTTCTTT. As protein: CASSGGGGMNTEAFF. This chain connects TRBV7-2 to TRBJ1-1, with D tentatively TRBD1 (6 bases). V was shortened by 5 bases and J by 0 bases, with 13 bases between the two germline ends. Germline V gives CDR1 SGHTA, CDR2 FQGNSA. The CDR3 spans 15 residues.

This clone has a single count. This chain joins TRBV5-6 and TRBJ2-5, with TRBD1 identical over 11 bases. Germline CDR1 SGHDT, CDR2 YYEEEE. The CDR3 spans 15 residues. Losses at the gene ends were 2 bases for V and 5 bases for J; bases not matched to a gene: 5. CDR3 residues: CASSFPGQGDETQYF. Written as DNA, the CDR3 is TGTGCCAGCAGCTTCCCGGGACAGGGGGACGAGACCCAGTACTTC.

The V and J genes are TRBV5-1 and TRBJ1-3; the D gene is possibly TRBD1 (6 bases). CDR3 length: 16 amino acids. The V end was cut by 4 bases, the J end by 0 bases, with 14 bases between. Germline V gives CDR1 SGHRS, CDR2 YFSETQ. The CDR3 DNA reads TGCGCCAGCAGCCCGGGGGGCAGTCTCTCTGGAAACACCATATATTTT. Protein: CASSPGGSLSGNTIYF.